This TCR beta chain originates from a study of control samples from healthy donors and cancer patients. The table came from immunoSEQ multiplex PCR; TCRdb's copy has only in-frame clones and leaves some out. The sample has around 180,000 clones, approximately 92% seen once. V lost 5 bases to trimming and J lost 5 bases, with 15 bases between them. Germline V lookup: CDR1 LNHDA, CDR2 SQIVND (reference sequence). CDR3 length: 14 residues. V is TRBV19 and J is TRBJ1-2; D gene ambiguous. Sequencing was carried out using blood. This receptor was obtained from a woman in her thirties or forties in good health. The CDR3 DNA follows: TGTGCCAGTAGTGGGATGGGGTTCCTTTATGGCTACACCTTC. Amino acids: CASSGMGFLYGYTF.